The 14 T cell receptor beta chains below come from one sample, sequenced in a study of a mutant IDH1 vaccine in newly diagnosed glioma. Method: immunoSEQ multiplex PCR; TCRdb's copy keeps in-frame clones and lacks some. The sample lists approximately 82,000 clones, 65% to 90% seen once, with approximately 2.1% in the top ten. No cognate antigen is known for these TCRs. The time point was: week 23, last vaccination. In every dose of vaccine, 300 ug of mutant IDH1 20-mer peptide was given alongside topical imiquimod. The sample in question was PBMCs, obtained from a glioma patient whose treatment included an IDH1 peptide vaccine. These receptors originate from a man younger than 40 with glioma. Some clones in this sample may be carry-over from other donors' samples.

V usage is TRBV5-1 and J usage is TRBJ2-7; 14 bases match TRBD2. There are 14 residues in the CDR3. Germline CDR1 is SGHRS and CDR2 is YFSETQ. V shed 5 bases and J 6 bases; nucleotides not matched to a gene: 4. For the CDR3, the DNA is TGCGCCAGCAGGGGACTAGCGGGAGACATCGAGCAGTACTTC. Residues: CASRGLAGDIEQYF.

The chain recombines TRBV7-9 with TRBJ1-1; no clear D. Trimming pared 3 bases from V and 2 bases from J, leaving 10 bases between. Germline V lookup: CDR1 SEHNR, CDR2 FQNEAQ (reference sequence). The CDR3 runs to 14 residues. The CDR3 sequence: CASSFPRKNTEAFF. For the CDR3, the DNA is TGTGCCAGCAGCTTCCCCCGGAAAAACACTGAAGCTTTCTTT. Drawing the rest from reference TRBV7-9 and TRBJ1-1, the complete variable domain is DTGVSQNPRHKITKRGQNVTFRCDPISEHNRLYWYRQTLGQGPEFLTYFQNEAQLEKSRLLSDRFSAERPKGSFSTLEIQRTEQGDSAMYLCASSFPRKNTEAFFGQGTRLTVV.

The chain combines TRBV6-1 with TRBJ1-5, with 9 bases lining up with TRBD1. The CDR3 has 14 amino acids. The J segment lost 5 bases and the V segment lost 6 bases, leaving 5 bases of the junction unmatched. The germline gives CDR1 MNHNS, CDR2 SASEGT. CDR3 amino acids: CASSRGQGHQPQHF. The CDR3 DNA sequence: TGTGCCAGCAGCAGGGGACAGGGACATCAGCCCCAGCATTTT.

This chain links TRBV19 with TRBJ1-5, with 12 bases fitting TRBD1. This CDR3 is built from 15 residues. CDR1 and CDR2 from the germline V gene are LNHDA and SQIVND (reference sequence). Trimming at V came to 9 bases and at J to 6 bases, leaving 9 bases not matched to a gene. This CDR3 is CASRRGTGGSQPQHF. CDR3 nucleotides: TGTGCCAGCCGTCGCGGGACAGGGGGCTCTCAGCCCCAGCATTTT.

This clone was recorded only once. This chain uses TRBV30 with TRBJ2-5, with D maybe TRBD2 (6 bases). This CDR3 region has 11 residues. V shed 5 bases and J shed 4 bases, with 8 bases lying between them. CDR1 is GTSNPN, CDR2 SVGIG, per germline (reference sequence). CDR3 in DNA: TGTGCCTGGTCGGGAGTAGAGACCCAGTACTTC. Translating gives CAWSGVETQYF.

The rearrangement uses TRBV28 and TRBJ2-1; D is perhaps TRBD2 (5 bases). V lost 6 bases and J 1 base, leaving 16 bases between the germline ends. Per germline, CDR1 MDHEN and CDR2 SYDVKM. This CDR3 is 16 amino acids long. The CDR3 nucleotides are TGTGCCAGCAGATCGGGTGGTGAGGGTTCCTACAATGAGCAGTTCTTC. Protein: CASRSGGEGSYNEQFF.

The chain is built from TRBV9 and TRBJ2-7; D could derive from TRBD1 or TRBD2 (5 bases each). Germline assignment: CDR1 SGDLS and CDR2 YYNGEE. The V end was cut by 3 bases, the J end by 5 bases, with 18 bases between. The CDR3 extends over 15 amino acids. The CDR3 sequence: CASSAAGARPHEQYF. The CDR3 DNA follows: TGTGCCAGCAGCGCCGCCGGGGCTAGGCCTCACGAGCAGTACTTC.

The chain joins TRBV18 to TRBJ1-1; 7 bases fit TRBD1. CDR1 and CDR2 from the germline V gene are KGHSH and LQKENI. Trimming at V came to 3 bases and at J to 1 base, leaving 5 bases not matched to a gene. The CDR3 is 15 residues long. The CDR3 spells CASSPSRGSNTEAFF. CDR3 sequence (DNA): TGTGCCAGCTCACCGAGCAGGGGGTCGAACACTGAAGCTTTCTTT.

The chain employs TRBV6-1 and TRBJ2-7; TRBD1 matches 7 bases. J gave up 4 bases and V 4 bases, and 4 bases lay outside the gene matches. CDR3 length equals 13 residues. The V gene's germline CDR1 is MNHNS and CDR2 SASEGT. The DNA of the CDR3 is TGTGCCAGCAGTGTAACAGGGGAATACGAGCAGTACTTC. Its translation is CASSVTGEYEQYF.

CDR3 coding DNA: TGTGCCAGCAGCTTTAAAGAGCCCTCTGGGGCCAACGTCCTGACTTTC. Translation: CASSFKEPSGANVLTF. The rearrangement links TRBV27 to TRBJ2-6, with unresolved D. This CDR3 spans 16 amino acids. Germline values: CDR1 MNHEY, CDR2 SMNVEV (reference sequence). The ends were cut back, 6 bases at V and 0 bases at J, with 12 bases in the middle.

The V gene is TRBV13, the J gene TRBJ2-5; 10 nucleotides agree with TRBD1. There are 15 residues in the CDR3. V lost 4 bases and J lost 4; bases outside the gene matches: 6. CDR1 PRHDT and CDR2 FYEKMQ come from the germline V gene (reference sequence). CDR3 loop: CASSSGTGDSETQYF. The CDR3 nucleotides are TGTGCCAGCAGCTCGGGGACAGGGGACTCAGAGACCCAGTACTTC.

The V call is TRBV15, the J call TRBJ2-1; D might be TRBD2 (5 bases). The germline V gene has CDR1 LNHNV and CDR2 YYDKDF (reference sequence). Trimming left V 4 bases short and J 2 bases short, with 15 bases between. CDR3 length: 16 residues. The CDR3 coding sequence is TGTGCCACCAGCAACCGACTACCCCAACCCTACAATGAGCAGTTCTTC. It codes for CATSNRLPQPYNEQFF.

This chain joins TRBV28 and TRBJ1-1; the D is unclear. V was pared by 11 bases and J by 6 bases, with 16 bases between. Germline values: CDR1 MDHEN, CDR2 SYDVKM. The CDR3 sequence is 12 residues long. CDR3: CALQGDGSEAFF. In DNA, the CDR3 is TGTGCCCTTCAAGGAGACGGATCTGAAGCTTTCTTT.

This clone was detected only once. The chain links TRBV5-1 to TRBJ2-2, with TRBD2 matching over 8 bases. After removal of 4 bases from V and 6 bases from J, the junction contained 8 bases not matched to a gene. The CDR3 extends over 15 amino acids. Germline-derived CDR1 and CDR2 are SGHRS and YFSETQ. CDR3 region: CASSPEAGDAGELFF. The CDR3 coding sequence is TGCGCCAGCAGCCCGGAAGCGGGAGATGCCGGGGAGCTGTTTTTT.